Sequencing of this T cell receptor (beta chain) was carried out in a study of identical twins. TCRdb fed the 5' RACE reads into MiXCR, producing one record per CDR3 protein. This sample yields hundreds of thousands of distinct CDR3 sequences, of which about 9.4% are seen a single time; approximately 0.96% belongs to the top ten. Deletions cut 8 bases from V and 8 bases from J, with 16 bases between. The germline gives CDR1 SQVTM, CDR2 ANQGSEA. This CDR3 is built from 12 residues. These same data were also listed under a study on yellow fever vaccine responses in identical twins.

The sample taken for sequencing was PBMCs. This sequence joins TRBV29-1 and TRBJ2-1, with D possibly being TRBD1 (5 bases). The receptor was derived from a young woman in good health. The CDR3 coding sequence is TGCAGCCCTTTAAATAGGGGTTATGAGCAGTTCTTC. This sequence encodes CSPLNRGYEQFF.